This T cell receptor beta chain was identified during a study of blood T cell repertoires in COVID-19 (dated by TCRdb to about 2020). Looking at the study overall: Samples covering the acute and convalescent phases of COVID-19 were provided by collaborators in the United States, Italy and Spain. HLA class I and class II types, where available, came from metadata supplied by the sample provider rather than from assay-based typing. The material from the prospective study consisted of cDNA or gDNA derived from T cells, B-cell-depleted T cells, or PBMCs. Subjects who had been exposed to COVID-19, were actively infected with it, or had recovered from it provided the deeply sampled blood TCRbeta repertoires that made up the dataset. The repertoires were released in a freely available public database meant as a resource for research on the immune response to SARS-CoV-2. A de-identified subject ID, COVID-19 status, age in years and sex were almost always included in the sample metadata. Samples were obtained from the ongoing ImmuneRACE study (first 160 participants) and from over 1,000 subjects provided by 6 global collaborators. Summary of the overall study and its limitations: The amount of clinical and demographic metadata varied by source and participant and was provided uncurated.

Enrolling through a virtual design, the prospective study's participants ranged in age from roughly 18 to 89 years and lived across around 25 United States geographic areas. In the prospective study, cohorts were assigned on the basis of participant-reported clinical history obtained from a screening survey and a study questionnaire. ImmuneRACE Cohort 3 recovered participants were defined by two consecutive negative NP/OP PCR tests, healthcare professional clearance, or symptom resolution. Mobile phlebotomists in the prospective study collected whole blood, serum and a nasopharyngeal or oropharyngeal swab from every participant. Additional blood draws and questionnaires over a 2-month period could optionally be provided by prospective study participants. Prospective study blood samples were shipped either frozen or at room temperature before DNA extraction. Note on this clone: The antigen this receptor binds is unknown. Base qualities are not at hand, and no much larger clone is one base apart. Within the sample, other DNA sequences also encode this same CDR3.

TCRbeta CDR3 regions were amplified from genomic DNA by means of the immunoSEQ Assay, a bias-controlled multiplex PCR. For the original study's pipeline: Within the assay, amplification of reference gene primers was used to estimate how many nucleated cells each sample contained. To quantify the absolute abundance of each unique TCRbeta CDR3 rearrangement, sequence reads were collapsed and filtered. For each sample, productive Simpson clonality was calculated as the square root of Simpson's diversity index across productive rearrangements. In TCRdb, the immuneACCESS table is reduced to in-frame sequences with V and J assigned. These tables do not hold every clone; where another copy was compared, an unresolved V gene accounts for under half, and the others remain unexplained. D and trimming come from the DNA, and the V and J calls and clone size come from that table. In this sample the table shows 500,000 or so clones, about 90% of which occur a single time. Of the sample, roughly 0.7% is held by the ten largest clones.

CDR1 SQVTM and CDR2 ANQGSEA were looked up in the germline V gene. V is clipped by 4 bases and J by 4 bases, and the sequence between their germline boundaries is 7 bases long. From cysteine to phenylalanine, the CDR3 is 12 amino acids long. Only the CDR3 part of the read is kept: 36 bases, read in frame from the first base. The receptor comes from a woman under 30 who had recovered from COVID-19. The chain is assembled from TRBV29-1 and TRBJ2-2, with the D gene too uncertain to name. Material for sequencing was PBMCs or T cells enriched from blood (not recorded which). The DNA reads TGCAGCGTTGCTAGATCCACCGGGGAGCTGTTTTTT. Its protein product is CSVARSTGELFF.